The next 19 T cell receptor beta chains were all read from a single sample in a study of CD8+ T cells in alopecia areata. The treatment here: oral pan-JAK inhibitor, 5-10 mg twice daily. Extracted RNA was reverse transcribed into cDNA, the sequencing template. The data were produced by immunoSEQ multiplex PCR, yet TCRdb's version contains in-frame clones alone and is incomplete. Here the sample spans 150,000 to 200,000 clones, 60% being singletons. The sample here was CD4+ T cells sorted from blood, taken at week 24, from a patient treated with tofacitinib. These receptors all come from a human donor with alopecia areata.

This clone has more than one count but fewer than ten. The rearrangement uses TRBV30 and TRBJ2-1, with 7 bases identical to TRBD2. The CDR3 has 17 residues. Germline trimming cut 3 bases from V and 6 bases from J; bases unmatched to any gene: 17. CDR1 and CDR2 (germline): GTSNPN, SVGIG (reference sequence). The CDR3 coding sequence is TGTGCCTGGAGCCCCAGCCCGGGACTACGAAATCCCAATGAGCAGTTCTTC. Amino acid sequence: CAWSPSPGLRNPNEQFF.

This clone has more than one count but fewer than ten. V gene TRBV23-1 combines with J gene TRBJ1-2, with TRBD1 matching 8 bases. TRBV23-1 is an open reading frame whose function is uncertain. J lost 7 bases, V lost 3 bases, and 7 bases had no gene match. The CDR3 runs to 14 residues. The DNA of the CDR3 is TGCGCCAGCAGTCAGCGGACAGGGCGGGGTGGCTACACCTTC. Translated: CASSQRTGRGGYTF.

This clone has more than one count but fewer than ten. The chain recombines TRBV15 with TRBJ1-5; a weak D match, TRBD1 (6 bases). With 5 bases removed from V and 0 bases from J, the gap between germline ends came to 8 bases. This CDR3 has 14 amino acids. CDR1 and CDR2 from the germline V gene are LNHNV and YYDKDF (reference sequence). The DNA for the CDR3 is TGTGCCACCAGCCAGGGGTATAGCAATCAGCCCCAGCATTTT. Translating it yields CATSQGYSNQPQHF.

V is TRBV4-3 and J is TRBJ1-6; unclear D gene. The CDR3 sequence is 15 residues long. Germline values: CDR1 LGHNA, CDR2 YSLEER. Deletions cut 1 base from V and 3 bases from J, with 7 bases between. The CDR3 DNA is TGCGCCAGCAGCCAAGGGGCAGTCTATAATTCACCCCTCCACTTT. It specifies CASSQGAVYNSPLHF.

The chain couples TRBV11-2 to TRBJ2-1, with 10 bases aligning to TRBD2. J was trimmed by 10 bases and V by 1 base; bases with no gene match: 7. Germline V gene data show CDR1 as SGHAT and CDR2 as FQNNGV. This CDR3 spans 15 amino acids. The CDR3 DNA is TGTGCCAGCAGCTTAGGATACCAGCGGGGGGGCGAGCAGTTCTTC. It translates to CASSLGYQRGGEQFF.

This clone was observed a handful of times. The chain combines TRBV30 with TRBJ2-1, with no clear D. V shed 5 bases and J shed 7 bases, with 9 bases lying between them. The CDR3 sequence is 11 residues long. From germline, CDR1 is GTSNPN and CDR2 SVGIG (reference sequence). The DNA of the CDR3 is TGTGCCTGGGACCTTATGAATGAGCAGTTCTTC. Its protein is CAWDLMNEQFF.

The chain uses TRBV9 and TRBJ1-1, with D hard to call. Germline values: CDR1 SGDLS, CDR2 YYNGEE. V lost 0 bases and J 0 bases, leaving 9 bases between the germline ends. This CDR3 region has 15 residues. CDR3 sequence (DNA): TGTGCCAGCAGCGTAGCGGGCAGCCTGAACACTGAAGCTTTCTTT. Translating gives CASSVAGSLNTEAFF.

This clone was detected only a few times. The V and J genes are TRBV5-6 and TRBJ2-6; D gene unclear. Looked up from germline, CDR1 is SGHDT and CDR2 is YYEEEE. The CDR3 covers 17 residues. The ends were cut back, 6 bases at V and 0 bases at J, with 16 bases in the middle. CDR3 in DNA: TGTGCCAGCACCTATGAACCCTTAAGCTCTGGGGCCAACGTCCTGACTTTC. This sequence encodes CASTYEPLSSGANVLTF.

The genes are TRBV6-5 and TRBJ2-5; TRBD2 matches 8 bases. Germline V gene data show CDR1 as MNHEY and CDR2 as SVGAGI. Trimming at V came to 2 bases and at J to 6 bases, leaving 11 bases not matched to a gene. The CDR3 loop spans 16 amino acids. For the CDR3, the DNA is TGTGCCAGCAGTTACACCTCACCGGGGGGGGGTAAGACCCAGTACTTC. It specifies CASSYTSPGGGKTQYF.

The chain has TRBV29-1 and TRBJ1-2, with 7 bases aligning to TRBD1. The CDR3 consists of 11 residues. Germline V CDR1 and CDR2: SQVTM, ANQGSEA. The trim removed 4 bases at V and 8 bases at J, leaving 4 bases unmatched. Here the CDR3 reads CSVVQGGGYTF. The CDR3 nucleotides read TGCAGCGTTGTTCAGGGGGGAGGCTACACCTTC.

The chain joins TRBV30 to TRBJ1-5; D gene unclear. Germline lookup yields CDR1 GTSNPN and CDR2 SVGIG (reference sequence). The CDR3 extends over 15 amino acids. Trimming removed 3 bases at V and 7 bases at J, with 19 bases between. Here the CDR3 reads CAWRPPGPSGQPQHF. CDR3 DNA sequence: TGTGCCTGGAGACCTCCGGGCCCCTCCGGGCAGCCCCAGCATTTT.

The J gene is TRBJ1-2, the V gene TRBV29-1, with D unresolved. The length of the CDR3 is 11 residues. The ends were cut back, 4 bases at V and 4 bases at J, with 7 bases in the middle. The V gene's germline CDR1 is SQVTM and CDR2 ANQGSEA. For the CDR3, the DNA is TGCAGCGTTGTAGACATCTATGGCTACACCTTC. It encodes CSVVDIYGYTF.

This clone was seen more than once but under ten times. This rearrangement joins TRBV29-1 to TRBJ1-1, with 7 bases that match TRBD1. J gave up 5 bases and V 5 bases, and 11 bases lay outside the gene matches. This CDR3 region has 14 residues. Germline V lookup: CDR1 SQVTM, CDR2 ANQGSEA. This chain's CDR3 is CSVSETGRKTEAFF. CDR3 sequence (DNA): TGCAGCGTTTCCGAGACAGGGAGGAAAACTGAAGCTTTCTTT.

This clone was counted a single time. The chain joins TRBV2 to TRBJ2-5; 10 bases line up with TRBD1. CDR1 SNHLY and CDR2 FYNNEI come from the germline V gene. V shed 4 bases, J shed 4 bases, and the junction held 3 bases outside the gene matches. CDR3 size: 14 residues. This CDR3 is CASSARTGGETQYF. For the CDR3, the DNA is TGTGCCAGCAGTGCGAGGACAGGGGGAGAGACCCAGTACTTC.

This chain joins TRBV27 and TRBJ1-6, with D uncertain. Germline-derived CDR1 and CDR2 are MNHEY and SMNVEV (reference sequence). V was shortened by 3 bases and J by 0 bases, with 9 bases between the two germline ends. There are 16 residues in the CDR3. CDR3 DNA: TGTGCCAGCAGTTTGGGCCCGAGCTCCTATAATTCACCCCTCCACTTT. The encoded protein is CASSLGPSSYNSPLHF.

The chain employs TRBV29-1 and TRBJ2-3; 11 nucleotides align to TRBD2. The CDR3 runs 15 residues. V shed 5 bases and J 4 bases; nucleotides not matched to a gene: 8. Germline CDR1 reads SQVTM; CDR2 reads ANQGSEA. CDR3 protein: CSVNVAGGPPDTQYF. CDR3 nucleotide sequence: TGCAGCGTTAATGTAGCGGGGGGGCCCCCAGATACGCAGTATTTT.

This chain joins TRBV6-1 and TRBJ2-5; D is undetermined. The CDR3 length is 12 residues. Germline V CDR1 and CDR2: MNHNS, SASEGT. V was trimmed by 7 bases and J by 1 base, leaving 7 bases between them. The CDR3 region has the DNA TGTGCCAGCACTTTGGGCCAAGAGACCCAGTACTTC. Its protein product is CASTLGQETQYF.

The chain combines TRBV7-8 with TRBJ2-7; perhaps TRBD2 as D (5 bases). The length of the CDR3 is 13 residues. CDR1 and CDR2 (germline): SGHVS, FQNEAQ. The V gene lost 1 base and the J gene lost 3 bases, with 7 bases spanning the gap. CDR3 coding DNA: TGTGCCAGCAGCTTAGATGGACTCTACGAGCAGTACTTC. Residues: CASSLDGLYEQYF.

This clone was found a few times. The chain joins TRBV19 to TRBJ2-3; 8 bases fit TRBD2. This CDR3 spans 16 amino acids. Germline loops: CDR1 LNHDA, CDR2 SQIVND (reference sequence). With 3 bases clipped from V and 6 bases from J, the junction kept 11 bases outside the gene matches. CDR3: CASSIRPSAGADTQYF. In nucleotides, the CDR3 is TGTGCCAGTAGTATCCGCCCTTCAGCGGGGGCTGATACGCAGTATTTT.